This T cell receptor beta chain is drawn from a study of beta chain features in type 1 diabetes. Study details: Age and gender were similar between patients and healthy donors, as were cell yields.

By way of CD45RO/CCR7/CD25/CD127/CD95/CD27, the CD4+ regulatory, stem cell-like memory, central memory and naive cells were sorted. Expressed TCRB transcripts were sequenced because the entire RNA isolate underwent reverse transcription. TCRdb keeps only in-frame clones here, not all; method: immunoSEQ multiplex PCR. Counted here are about 240,000 clones, about 25% occurring once; the ten biggest clones make up roughly 4%. Study-wide results and limits: The study found moderately but significantly shorter TCRB CDR3s in all four CD4+ subsets of Type 1 diabetes patients.

This CDR3 is 12 amino acids long. Germline CDR1 SGHTA, CDR2 FQGNSA. Trimming shortened V by 8 bases and J by 1 base, and 7 bases separated the two germline ends. This clone was counted a few times. What it recognizes is unknown. This clonotype originated in a man aged 30 to 45 in good health. Sequenced material: central memory CD4+ T cells from blood. The chain recombines TRBV7-2 with TRBJ2-3; D is unclear. CDR3: CASHPGTDTQYF. The CDR3 region has the DNA TGTGCCAGCCACCCGGGCACAGATACGCAGTATTTT.